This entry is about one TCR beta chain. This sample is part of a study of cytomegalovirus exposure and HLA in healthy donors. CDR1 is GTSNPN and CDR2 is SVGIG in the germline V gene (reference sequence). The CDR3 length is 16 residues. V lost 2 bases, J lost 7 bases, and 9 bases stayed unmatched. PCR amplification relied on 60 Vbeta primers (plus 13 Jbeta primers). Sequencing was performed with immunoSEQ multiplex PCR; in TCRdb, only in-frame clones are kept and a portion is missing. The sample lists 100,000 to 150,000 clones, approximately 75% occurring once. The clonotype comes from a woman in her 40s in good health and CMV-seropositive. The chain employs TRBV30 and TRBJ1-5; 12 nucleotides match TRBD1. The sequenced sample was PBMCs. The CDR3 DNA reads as TGTGCCTGGAGTTCTCCGGGACAGGGGGCAAGACAGCCCCAGCATTTT. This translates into CAWSSPGQGARQPQHF. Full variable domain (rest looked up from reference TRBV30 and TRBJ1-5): SQTIHQWPATLVQPVGSPLSLECTVEGTSNPNLYWYRQAAGRGLQLLFYSVGIGQISSEVPQNLSASRPQDRQFILSSKKLLLSDSGFYLCAWSSPGQGARQPQHFGDGTRLSIL.